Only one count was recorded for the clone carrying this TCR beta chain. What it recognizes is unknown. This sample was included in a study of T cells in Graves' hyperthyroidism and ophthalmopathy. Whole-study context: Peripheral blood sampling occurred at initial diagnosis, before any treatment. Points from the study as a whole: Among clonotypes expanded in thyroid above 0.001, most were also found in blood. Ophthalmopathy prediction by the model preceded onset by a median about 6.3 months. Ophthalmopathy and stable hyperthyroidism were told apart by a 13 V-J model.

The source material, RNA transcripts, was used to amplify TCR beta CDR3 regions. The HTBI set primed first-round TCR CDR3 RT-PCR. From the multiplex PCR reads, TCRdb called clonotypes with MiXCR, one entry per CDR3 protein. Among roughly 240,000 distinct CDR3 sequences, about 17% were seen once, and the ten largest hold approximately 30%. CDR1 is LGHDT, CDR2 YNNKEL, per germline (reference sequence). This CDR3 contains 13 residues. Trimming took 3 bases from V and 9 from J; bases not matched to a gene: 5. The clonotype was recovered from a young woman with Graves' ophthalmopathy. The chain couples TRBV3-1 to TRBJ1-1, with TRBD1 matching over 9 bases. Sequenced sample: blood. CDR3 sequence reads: CASSHAGQGQAFF. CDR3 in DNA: TGTGCCAGCAGCCACGCGGGACAGGGCCAAGCTTTCTTT.